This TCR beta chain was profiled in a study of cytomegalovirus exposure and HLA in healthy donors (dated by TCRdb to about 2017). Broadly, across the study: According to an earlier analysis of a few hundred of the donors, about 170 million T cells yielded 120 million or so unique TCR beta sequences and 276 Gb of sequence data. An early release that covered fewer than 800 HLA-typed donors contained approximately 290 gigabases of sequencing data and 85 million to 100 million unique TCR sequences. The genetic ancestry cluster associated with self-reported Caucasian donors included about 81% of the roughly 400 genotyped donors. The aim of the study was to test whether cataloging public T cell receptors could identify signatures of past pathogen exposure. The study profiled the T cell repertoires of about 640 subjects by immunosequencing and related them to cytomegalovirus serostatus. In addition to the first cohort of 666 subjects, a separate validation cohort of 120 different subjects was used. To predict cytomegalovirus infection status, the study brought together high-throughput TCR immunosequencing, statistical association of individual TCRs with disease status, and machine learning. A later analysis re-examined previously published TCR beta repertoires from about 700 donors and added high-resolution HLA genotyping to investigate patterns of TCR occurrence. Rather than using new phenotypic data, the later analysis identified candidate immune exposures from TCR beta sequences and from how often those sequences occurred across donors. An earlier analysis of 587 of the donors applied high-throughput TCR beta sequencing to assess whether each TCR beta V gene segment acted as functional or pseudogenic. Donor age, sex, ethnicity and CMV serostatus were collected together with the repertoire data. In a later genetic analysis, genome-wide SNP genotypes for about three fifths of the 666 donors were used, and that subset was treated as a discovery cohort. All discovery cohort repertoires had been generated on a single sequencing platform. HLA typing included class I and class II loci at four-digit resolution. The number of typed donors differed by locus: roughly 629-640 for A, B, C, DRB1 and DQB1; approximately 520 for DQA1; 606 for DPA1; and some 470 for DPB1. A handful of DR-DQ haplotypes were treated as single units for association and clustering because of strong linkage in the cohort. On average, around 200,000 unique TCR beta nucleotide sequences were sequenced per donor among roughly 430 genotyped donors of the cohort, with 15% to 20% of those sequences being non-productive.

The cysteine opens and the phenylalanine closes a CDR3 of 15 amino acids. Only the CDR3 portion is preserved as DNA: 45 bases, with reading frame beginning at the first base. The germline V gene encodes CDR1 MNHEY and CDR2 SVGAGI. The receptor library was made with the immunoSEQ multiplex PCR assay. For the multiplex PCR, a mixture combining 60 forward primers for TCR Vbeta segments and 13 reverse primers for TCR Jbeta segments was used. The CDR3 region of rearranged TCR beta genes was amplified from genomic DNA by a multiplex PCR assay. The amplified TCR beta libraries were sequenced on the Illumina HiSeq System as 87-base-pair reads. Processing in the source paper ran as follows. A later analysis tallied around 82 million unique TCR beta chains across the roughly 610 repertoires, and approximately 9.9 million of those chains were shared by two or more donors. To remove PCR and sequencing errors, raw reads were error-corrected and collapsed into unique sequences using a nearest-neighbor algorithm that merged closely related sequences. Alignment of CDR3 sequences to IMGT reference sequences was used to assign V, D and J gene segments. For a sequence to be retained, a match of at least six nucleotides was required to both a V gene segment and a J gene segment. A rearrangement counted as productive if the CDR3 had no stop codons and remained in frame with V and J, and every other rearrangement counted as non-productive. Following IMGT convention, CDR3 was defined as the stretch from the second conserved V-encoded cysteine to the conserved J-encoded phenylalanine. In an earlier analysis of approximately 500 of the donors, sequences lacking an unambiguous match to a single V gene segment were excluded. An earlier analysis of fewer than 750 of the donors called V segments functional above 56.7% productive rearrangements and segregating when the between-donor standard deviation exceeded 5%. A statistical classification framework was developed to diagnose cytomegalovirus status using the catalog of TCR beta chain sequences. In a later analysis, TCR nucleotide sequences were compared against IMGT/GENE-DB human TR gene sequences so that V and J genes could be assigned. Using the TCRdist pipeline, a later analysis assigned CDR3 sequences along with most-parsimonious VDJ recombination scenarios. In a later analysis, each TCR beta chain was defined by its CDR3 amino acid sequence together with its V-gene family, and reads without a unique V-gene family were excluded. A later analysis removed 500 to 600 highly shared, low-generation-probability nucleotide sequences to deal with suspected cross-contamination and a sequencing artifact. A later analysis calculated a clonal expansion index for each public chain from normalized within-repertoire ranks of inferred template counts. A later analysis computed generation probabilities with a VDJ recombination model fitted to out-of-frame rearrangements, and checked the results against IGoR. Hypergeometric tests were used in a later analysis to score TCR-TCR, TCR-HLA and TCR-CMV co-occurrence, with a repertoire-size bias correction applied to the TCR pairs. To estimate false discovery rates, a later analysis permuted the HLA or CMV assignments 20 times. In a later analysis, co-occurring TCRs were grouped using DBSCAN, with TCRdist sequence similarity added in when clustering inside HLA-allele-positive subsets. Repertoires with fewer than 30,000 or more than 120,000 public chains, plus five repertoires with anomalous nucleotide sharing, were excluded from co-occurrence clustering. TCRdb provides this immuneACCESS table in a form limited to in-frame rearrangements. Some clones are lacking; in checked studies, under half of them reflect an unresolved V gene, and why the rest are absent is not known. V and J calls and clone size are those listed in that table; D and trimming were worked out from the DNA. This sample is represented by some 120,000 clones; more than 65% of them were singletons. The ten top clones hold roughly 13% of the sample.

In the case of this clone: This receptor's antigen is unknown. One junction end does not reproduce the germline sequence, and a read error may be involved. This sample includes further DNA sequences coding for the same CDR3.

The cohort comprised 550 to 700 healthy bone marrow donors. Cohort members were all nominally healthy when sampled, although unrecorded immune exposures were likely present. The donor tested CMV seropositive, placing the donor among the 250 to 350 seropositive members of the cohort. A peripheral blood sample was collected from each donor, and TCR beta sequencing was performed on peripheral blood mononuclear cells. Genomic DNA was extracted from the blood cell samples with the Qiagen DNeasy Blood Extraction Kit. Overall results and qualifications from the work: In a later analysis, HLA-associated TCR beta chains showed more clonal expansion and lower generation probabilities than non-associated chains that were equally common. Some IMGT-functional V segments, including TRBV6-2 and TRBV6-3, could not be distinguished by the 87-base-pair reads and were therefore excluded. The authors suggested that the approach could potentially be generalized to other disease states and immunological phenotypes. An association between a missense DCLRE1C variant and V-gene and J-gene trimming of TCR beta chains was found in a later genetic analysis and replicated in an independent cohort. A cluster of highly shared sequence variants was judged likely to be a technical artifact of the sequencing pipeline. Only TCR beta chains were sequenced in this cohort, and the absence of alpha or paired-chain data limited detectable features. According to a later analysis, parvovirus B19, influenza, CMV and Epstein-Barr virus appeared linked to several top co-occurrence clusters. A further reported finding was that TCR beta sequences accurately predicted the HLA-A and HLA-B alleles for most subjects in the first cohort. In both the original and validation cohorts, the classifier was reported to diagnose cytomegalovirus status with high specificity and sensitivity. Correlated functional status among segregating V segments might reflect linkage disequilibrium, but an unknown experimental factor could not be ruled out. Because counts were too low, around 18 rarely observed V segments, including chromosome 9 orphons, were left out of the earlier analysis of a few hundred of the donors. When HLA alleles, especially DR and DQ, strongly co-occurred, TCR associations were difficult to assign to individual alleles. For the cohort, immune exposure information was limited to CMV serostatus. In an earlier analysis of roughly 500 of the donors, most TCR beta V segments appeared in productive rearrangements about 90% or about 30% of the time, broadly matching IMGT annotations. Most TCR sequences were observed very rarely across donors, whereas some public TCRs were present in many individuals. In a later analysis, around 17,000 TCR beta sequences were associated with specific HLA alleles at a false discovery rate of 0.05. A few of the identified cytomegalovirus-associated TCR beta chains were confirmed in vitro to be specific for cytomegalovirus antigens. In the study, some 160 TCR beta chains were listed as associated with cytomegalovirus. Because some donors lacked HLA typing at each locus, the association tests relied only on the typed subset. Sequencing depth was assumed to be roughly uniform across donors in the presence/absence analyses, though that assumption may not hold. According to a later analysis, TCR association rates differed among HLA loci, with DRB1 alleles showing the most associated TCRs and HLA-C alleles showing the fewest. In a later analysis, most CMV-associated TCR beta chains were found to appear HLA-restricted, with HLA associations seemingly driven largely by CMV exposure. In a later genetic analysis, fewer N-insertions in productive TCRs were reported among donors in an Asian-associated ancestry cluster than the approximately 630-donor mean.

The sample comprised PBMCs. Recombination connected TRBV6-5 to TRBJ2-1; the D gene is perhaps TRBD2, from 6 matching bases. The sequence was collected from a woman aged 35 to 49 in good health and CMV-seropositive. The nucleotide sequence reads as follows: TGTGCCAGCAGCTACTCGAGACTAGATGTCAATGAGCAGTTCTTC. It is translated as CASSYSRLDVNEQFF.